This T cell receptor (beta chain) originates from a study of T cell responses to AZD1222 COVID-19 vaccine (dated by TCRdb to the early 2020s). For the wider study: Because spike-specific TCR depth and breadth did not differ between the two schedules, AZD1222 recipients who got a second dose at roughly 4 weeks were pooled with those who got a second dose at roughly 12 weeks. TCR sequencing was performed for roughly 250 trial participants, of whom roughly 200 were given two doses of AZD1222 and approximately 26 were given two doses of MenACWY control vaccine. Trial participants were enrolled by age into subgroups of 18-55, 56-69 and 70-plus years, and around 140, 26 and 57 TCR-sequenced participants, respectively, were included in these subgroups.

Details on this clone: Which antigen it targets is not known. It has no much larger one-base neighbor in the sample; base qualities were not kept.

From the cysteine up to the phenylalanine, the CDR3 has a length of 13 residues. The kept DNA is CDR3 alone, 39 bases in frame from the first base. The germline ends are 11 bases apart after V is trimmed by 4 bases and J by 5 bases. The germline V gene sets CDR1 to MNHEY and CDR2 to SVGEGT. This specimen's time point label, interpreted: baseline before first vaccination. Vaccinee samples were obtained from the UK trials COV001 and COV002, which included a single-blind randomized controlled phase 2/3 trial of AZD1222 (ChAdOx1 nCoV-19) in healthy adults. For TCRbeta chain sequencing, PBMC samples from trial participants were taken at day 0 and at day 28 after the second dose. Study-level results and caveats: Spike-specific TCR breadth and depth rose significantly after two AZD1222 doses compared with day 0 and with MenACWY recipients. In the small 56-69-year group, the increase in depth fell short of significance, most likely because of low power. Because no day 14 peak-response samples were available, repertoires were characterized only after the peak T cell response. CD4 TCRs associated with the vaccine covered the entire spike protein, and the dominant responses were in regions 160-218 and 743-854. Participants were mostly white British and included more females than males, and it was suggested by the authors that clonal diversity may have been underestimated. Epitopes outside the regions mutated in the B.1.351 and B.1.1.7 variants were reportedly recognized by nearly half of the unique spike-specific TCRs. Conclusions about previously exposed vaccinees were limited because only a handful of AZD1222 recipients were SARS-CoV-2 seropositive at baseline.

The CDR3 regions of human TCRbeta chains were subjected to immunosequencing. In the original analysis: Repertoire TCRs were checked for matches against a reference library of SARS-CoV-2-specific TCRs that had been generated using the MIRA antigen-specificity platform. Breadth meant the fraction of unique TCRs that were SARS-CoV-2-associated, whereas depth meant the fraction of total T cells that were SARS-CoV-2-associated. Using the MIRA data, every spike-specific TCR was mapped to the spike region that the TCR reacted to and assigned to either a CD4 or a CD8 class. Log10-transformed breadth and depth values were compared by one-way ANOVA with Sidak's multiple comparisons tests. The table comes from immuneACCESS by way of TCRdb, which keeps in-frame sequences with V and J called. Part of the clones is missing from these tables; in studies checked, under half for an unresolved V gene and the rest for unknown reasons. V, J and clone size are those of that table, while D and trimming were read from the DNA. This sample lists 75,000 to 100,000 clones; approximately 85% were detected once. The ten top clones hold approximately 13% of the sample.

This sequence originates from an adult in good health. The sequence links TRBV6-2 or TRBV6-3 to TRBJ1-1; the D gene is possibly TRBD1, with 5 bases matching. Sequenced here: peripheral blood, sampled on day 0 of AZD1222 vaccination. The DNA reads TGTGCCAGCAGTTGGGACCTTCTAACTGAAGCTTTCTTT. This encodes CASSWDLLTEAFF.